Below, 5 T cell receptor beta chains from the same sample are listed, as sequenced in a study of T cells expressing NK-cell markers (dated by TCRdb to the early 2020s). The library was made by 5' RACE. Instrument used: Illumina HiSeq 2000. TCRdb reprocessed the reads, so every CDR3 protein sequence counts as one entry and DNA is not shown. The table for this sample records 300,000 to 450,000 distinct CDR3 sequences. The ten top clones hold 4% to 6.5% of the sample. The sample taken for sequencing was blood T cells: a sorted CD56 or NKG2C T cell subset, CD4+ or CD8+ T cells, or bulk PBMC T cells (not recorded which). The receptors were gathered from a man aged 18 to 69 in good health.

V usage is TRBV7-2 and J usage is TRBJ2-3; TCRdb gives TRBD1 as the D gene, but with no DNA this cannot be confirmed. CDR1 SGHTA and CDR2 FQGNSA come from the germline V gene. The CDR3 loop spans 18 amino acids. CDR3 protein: CASSLAEPGRRLTDTQYF.

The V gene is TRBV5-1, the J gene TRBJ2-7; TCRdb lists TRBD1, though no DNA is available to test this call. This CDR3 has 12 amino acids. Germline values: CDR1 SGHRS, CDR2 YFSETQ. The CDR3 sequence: CASGTGFNEQYF.

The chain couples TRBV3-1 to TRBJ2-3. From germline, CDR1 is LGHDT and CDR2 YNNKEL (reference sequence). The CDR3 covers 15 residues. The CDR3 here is CASSQVSDRTDTQYF.

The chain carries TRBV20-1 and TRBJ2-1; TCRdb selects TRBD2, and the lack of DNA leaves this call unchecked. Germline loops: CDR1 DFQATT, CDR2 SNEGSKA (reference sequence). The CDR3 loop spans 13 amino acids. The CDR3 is CSATSGSYNEQFF.

The CDR3 here is CASSPGASGVNTGELFF. This sequence joins TRBV5-1 and TRBJ2-2; the TRBD2 assignment by TCRdb is unverifiable without DNA. The CDR3 consists of 17 residues. The germline V gene encodes CDR1 SGHRS and CDR2 YFSETQ.